This is a list of T cell receptor beta chains from one sample in a study of vaccination and CD4 T cells after COVID-19. MiXCR, run by TCRdb on the PCR reads, gives a single entry per CDR3 protein. This sample has 7,000 to 9,500 distinct CDR3 sequences, with roughly 60% found just once. Their antigens remain unidentified. Material: CD4+ T cells from blood, cultured in vitro. These receptors were taken from a human donor who had recovered from COVID-19. The CDR3 runs from the conserved cysteine through the conserved F or W. D genes are given only for firm matches. Clone size is given for some rows only: seen once, a few or many times, or a class if the clone is expanded.

clone_size	v_call	j_call	d_call	cdr3_aa	cdr3_nt
large	TRBV7-2	TRBJ1-2	-	CASSLGTVHTF	TGTGCCAGCAGCTTAGGGACGGTTCACACCTTC
few	TRBV7-9	TRBJ1-1	-	CASSLVGGGYLNTEAFF	TGTGCCAGCAGCCTCGTGGGGGGGGGATACCTCAACACTGAAGCTTTCTTT
-	TRBV6-1	TRBJ2-3	TRBD2	CASRTGTSGGPSTDTQYF	TGTGCCAGCAGGACTGGGACTAGCGGGGGACCTAGCACAGATACGCAGTATTTT
once	TRBV6-2/TRBV6-3	TRBJ1-2	TRBD1	CASSYGTAYTF	TGTGCCAGCAGTTACGGGACAGCGTACACCTTC
-	TRBV6-5	TRBJ1-2	-	CASSLGGKGYTF	TGTGCCAGCAGTTTGGGAGGGAAAGGCTACACCTTC
few	TRBV6-1	TRBJ1-2	TRBD1	CASVYRGDGYTF	TGTGCCAGCGTCTACAGGGGAGATGGCTACACCTTC
-	TRBV6-5	TRBJ2-1	TRBD1	CASSYSRDRGFRNEQFF	TGTGCCAGCAGTTACTCAAGGGACAGGGGGTTCAGGAATGAGCAGTTCTTC
-	TRBV11-2	TRBJ1-2	-	CASSPGDYGYTF	TGTGCCAGCAGCCCCGGGGACTATGGCTACACCTTC
few	TRBV2	TRBJ2-7	-	CASSEDPLGPYEQYF	TGTGCCAGCAGTGAAGACCCTCTGGGCCCCTACGAGCAGTACTTC
-	TRBV19	TRBJ1-5	-	CASSMGLGRINQPQHF	TGTGCCAGTAGTATGGGGTTGGGTCGGATTAATCAGCCCCAGCATTTT
medium-sized	TRBV27	TRBJ2-2	-	CASIGRGRTGELFF	TGTGCCAGCATCGGCAGGGGCAGAACCGGGGAGCTGTTTTTT